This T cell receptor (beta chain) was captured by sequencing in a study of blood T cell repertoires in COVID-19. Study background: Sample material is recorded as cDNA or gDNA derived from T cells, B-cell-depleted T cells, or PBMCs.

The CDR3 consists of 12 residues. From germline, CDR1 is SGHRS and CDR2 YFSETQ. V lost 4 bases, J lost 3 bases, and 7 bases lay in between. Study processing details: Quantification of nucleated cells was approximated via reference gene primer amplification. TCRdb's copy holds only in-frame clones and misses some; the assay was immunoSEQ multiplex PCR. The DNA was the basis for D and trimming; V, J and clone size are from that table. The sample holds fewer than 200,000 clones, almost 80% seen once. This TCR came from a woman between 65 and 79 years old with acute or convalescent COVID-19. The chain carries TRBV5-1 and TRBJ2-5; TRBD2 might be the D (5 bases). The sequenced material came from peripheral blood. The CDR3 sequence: CASSREKETQYF. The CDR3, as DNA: TGCGCCAGCAGCCGGGAAAAAGAGACCCAGTACTTC.